One sample yielded the 24 T cell receptor beta chains listed below, sequenced in a study of HIV-infected patients and healthy controls. Roughly three months, about 14 weeks, into antiretroviral therapy, follow-up blood was collected. No cell fractionation was done, so the repertoire covers all unsorted peripheral blood T cells. cDNA was made from about 510 ng RNA using alpha and beta constant primers. Alpha and beta chain libraries were made separately by chain-specific third strand synthesis with multiplexing indices. MiXCR, run by TCRdb on the 5' RACE reads, gives a single entry per CDR3 protein. The sample contains some 9,300 distinct CDR3 sequences, 5.5% to 7% of which appear only once. This sample comprised blood, obtained during antiretroviral therapy. These receptors were taken from an adult with HIV infection. The donor label of this sample is uncertain.

J is TRBJ1-1 and V is TRBV2; weak D call: TRBD1 (6 bases). V was shortened by 6 bases and J by 6 bases, with 17 bases between the two germline ends. There are 14 residues in the CDR3. Germline loops: CDR1 SNHLY, CDR2 FYNNEI. This chain's CDR3 is CASRLGGPLAEAFF. In DNA, the CDR3 is TGTGCCAGCAGGTTGGGGGGGCCTCTCGCTGAAGCTTTCTTT.

This clonotype occurred many times. The chain couples TRBV7-2 to TRBJ1-4, with D possibly being TRBD1 (5 bases). This CDR3 comprises 16 residues. Germline V gene lookup returns CDR1 SGHTA and CDR2 FQGNSA. Trimming shortened V by 5 bases and J by 3 bases, and 16 bases separated the two germline ends. Here the CDR3 DNA reads TGTGCCAGCAGCCCCACCGGGGCTGCGGCTAATGAAAAACTGTTTTTT. Translated, it gives CASSPTGAAANEKLFF.

This clonotype was counted a few times. V and J are TRBV6-5 and TRBJ2-1; D unresolved. V was clipped by 2 bases and J by 4 bases, with 12 bases between them. This CDR3 is built from 15 residues. Germline CDR1 and CDR2: MNHEY and SVGAGI. The CDR3 nucleotides read TGTGCCAGCAGTTACAGCCCACAACCGTACAATGAGCAGTTCTTC. Translation gives CASSYSPQPYNEQFF.

Many counts were recorded for this clonotype. The chain employs TRBV24-1 and TRBJ2-3, with TRBD1 identical over 9 bases. CDR1 and CDR2 from the germline V gene are KGHDR and SFDVKD. With 4 bases clipped from V and 5 bases from J, the junction kept 6 bases outside the gene matches. The CDR3 covers 15 residues. CDR3 DNA: TGTGCCACCAGTGACCCGGGACAGGGAGGAGATACGCAGTATTTT. Encoded protein: CATSDPGQGGDTQYF.

V and J are TRBV5-1 and TRBJ2-3; D is ambiguous. CDR3 length equals 13 residues. The germline CDR1 and CDR2 sequences are SGHRS and YFSETQ. Trimming took 0 bases from V and 3 from J, leaving 5 bases between them. CDR3 nucleotide sequence: TGCGCCAGCAGCTTGGCCTGGACAGATACGCAGTATTTT. Its protein is CASSLAWTDTQYF.

This clonotype was observed many times. This sequence joins TRBV5-1 and TRBJ1-1; D unresolved. The germline V gene encodes CDR1 SGHRS and CDR2 YFSETQ. The length of the CDR3 is 12 residues. V lost 0 bases and J 0 bases, leaving 0 bases between the germline ends. DNA for the CDR3: TGCGCCAGCAGCTTGGTGAACACTGAAGCTTTCTTT. Translating gives CASSLVNTEAFF. The variable domain in full, completed from reference TRBV5-1 and TRBJ1-1, reads KAGVTQTPRYLIKTRGQQVTLSCSPISGHRSVSWYQQTPGQGLQFLFEYFSETQRNKGNFPGRFSGRQFSNSRSEMNVSTLELGDSALYLCASSLVNTEAFFGQGTRLTVV.

Ten or more counts support this clonotype. This sequence joins TRBV6-6 and TRBJ1-4; 8 positions agree with TRBD1. Trimming removed 5 bases from V and 0 bases from J; junction bases left unmatched: 5. The CDR3 has 16 residues. Germline V gene data show CDR1 as MNHNY and CDR2 as SVGAGI (reference sequence). The DNA for the CDR3 is TGTGCCAGCAGTGCAAAACAGGGGGCAACTAATGAAAAACTGTTTTTT. The encoded protein is CASSAKQGATNEKLFF.

The sample holds many counts of this clonotype. The CDR3 sequence: CASSYQPSLGRKTQYF. As DNA, the CDR3 is TGTGCCAGCAGTTACCAACCTTCTCTGGGTCGGAAGACCCAGTACTTC. The chain has TRBV6-5 and TRBJ2-5; unclear D gene. CDR1 is MNHEY, CDR2 SVGAGI, per germline. There are 16 residues in the CDR3. V was shortened by 2 bases and J by 6 bases, with 19 bases between the two germline ends.

By its share, this clonotype is medium-sized. The rearrangement links TRBV7-6 to TRBJ2-3, with TRBD2 identical over 9 bases. From germline, CDR1 is SGHVS and CDR2 FNYEAQ. The CDR3 sequence is 16 residues long. J was trimmed by 5 bases and V by 5 bases; bases with no gene match: 11. Written as DNA, the CDR3 is TGTGCCAGCAGCCCAGGACTAGCGTCGCGTCGAGATACGCAGTATTTT. Translating it yields CASSPGLASRRDTQYF.

In this sample, this clonotype turned up a few times. Germline and junction disagree at one end, which may indicate a read error. V is TRBV12-3 or TRBV12-4 and J is TRBJ2-7, with D possibly being TRBD2 (6 bases). This CDR3 contains 11 residues. CDR3 protein: CASSLSGTLRF. For the CDR3, the DNA is TGTGCCAGCAGTTTATCGGGGACTCTTCGATTC.

Judged by abundance, this clonotype is medium-sized. The V call is TRBV5-6, the J call TRBJ2-1; D remains ambiguous. Germline V lookup: CDR1 SGHDT, CDR2 YYEEEE. The V and J ends lost 0 bases and 3 bases respectively, with 4 bases between them. The CDR3 has 13 amino acids. The CDR3 DNA sequence: TGTGCCAGCAGCTTGGCAAACTACAATGAGCAGTTCTTC. As protein: CASSLANYNEQFF.

The genes are TRBV24-1 and TRBJ2-7; D is unresolved. V lost 9 bases and J 6 bases, leaving 14 bases between the germline ends. Germline CDR1 reads KGHDR; CDR2 reads SFDVKD. CDR3 length: 12 residues. Here the CDR3 DNA reads TGTGCCACCTCGAACAGTCCCTCCGAGCAGTACTTC. It yields the protein CATSNSPSEQYF.

This clonotype is judged medium-sized. V gene TRBV6-5 combines with J gene TRBJ2-2, with 7 nucleotides matching TRBD2. The CDR3 contains 14 residues. Per the germline V gene, CDR1 is MNHEY and CDR2 is SVGAGI. V trimming: 7 bases; J trimming: 5 bases; junction bases outside the gene matches: 7. For the CDR3, the DNA is TGTGCCAGCAAAGTAGGCGGGAGAACCGGGGAGCTGTTTTTT. Protein sequence: CASKVGGRTGELFF.

This clonotype has at least ten counts. The chain uses TRBV5-4 and TRBJ2-5; the D gene could be TRBD1 or TRBD2 (5 bases each). Trimming cost V 4 bases and J 3 bases, with 10 bases left between them. There are 13 residues in the CDR3. Germline CDR1 is SGHNT and CDR2 is YYREEE (reference sequence). DNA of the CDR3: TGTGCCAGCAGCGAGGGGACGGAAGAGACCCAGTACTTC. The encoded protein is CASSEGTEETQYF.

This clonotype showed up many times. The CDR3 DNA is TGTGCCATCAGTGGGACAGGGGGTTTTAGCTCCTACAATGAGCAGTTCTTC. Translation: CAISGTGGFSSYNEQFF. The chain couples TRBV10-3 to TRBJ2-1, with 10 bases matching TRBD1. Germline V gene data show CDR1 as ENHRY and CDR2 as SYGVKD. This CDR3 region has 17 residues. The V segment lost 4 bases and the J segment 0 bases; nucleotides outside the gene matches: 6.

This clonotype was detected many times. V and J are TRBV3-1 and TRBJ1-1, with 7 bases matching TRBD1. V lost 6 bases to trimming and J lost 5 bases; unmatched junction nucleotides: 15. From germline, CDR1 is LGHDT and CDR2 YNNKEL (reference sequence). The CDR3 consists of 16 residues. The CDR3 here is CASRPMIEGANTEAFF. The CDR3 DNA sequence: TGTGCCAGCAGGCCCATGATCGAGGGGGCTAATACTGAAGCTTTCTTT.

This clonotype was picked up many times. This chain uses TRBV15 with TRBJ1-2; D is perhaps TRBD1 (5 bases). V was clipped by 0 bases and J by 4 bases, with 12 bases between them. The CDR3 has 15 amino acids. Germline values: CDR1 LNHNV, CDR2 YYDKDF (reference sequence). CDR3 amino acids: CATSRERGGGYGYTF. CDR3 in DNA: TGTGCCACCAGCAGAGAAAGGGGCGGGGGCTATGGCTACACCTTC.

This clonotype has more than one count but fewer than ten. The chain has TRBV4-2 and TRBJ2-1, with 7 bases fitting TRBD2. Germline V lookup: CDR1 LGHNA, CDR2 YNFKEQ. Trimming took 2 bases from V and 6 from J; bases not matched to a gene: 4. The CDR3 contains 14 residues. The chain's CDR3 is CASSQPGTTNEQFF. In DNA form, the CDR3 reads TGTGCCAGCAGCCAACCCGGGACTACCAATGAGCAGTTCTTC.

This clonotype was seen ten or more times. The V call is TRBV7-9, the J call TRBJ2-5; no reliable D call. The CDR3 contains 12 residues. Trimming took 6 bases from V and 4 from J, leaving 9 bases between them. Germline V gene sequence: CDR1 SEHNR, CDR2 FQNEAQ (reference sequence). The CDR3 DNA is TGTGCCAGCAGGAGCTCATCAGAGACCCAGTACTTC. Translating it yields CASRSSSETQYF.

This clonotype was detected a few times. The V and J genes are TRBV30 and TRBJ1-1; D is possibly TRBD1 (5 bases). V lost 6 bases and J 1 base, leaving 15 bases between the germline ends. This CDR3 spans 14 amino acids. The germline CDR1 and CDR2 sequences are GTSNPN and SVGIG (reference sequence). The CDR3, as DNA: TGTGCCTGTACACCGGGACCGAGGAACACTGAAGCTTTCTTT. Amino acid sequence: CACTPGPRNTEAFF.

Sample share makes this clonotype medium-sized (0.01 to 0.1%). This chain links TRBV18 with TRBJ2-1; the D is unclear. Trimming cost V 3 bases and J 0 bases, with 15 bases left between them. The CDR3 length is 17 residues. The germline gives CDR1 KGHSH, CDR2 LQKENI. The DNA for the CDR3 is TGTGCCAGCTCACCCCTGGGCGGCAGTAGCTCCTACAATGAGCAGTTCTTC. Translated: CASSPLGGSSSYNEQFF. The full variable domain, completed using reference TRBV18 and TRBJ2-1, is NAGVMQNPRHLVRRRGQEARLRCSPMKGHSHVYWYRQLPEEGLKFMVYLQKENIIDESGMPKERFSAEFPKEGPSILRIQQVVRGDSAAYFCASSPLGGSSSYNEQFFGPGTRLTVL.

This clonotype was seen at least ten times. This chain joins TRBV7-9 and TRBJ2-7, with TRBD1 matching 9 bases. This CDR3 region has 16 residues. V was clipped by 3 bases and J by 0 bases; unmatched bases: 6. Germline CDR1 and CDR2: SEHNR and FQNEAQ (reference sequence). For the CDR3, the DNA is TGTGCCAGCAGCTTTGGACAGGGGATAGACTCCTACGAGCAGTACTTC. Encoded protein: CASSFGQGIDSYEQYF.

This clonotype was recorded at least ten times. The chain carries TRBV2 and TRBJ1-5, with TRBD1 matching over 7 bases. The CDR3 contains 15 residues. Unmatched junction bases numbered 6, after V lost 7 bases and J lost 0 bases. The germline V gene has CDR1 SNHLY and CDR2 FYNNEI. CDR3 bases: TGTGCCAGCAAACAGGGACAGACTAGCAATCAGCCCCAGCATTTT. It is translated as CASKQGQTSNQPQHF.

This clonotype showed up many times. This chain connects TRBV20-1 to TRBJ1-5; a possible D gene is TRBD1 (5 bases). Germline V gene lookup returns CDR1 DFQATT and CDR2 SNEGSKA (reference sequence). The CDR3 totals 13 residues. Trimming shortened V by 6 bases and J by 5 bases, and 14 bases separated the two germline ends. The CDR3 region is CSATPGGDQPQHF. The CDR3 region has the DNA TGCAGTGCCACACCCGGAGGGGATCAGCCCCAGCATTTT.